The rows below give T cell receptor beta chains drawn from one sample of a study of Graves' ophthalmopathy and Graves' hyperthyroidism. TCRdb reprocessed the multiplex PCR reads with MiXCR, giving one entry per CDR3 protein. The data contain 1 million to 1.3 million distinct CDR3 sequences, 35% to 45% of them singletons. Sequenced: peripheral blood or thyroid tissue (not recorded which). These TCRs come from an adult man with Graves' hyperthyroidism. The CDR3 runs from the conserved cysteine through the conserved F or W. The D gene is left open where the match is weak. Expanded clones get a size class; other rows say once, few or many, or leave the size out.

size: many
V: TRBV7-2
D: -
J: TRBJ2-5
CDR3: CASSWRRDGETQYF
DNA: TGTGCCAGCAGCTGGAGGCGGGATGGAGAGACCCAGTACTTC

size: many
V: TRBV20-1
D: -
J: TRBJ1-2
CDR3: CSASVGGTVGYTF
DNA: TGCAGTGCTAGTGTCGGGGGTACGGTGGGCTACACCTTC

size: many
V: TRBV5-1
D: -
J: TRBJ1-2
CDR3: CASSLGDTYYGYTF
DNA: TGCGCCAGCAGCTTGGGGGACACCTACTATGGCTACACCTTC

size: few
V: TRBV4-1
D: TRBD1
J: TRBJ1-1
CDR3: CASSEQGGQGGRRAFF
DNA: TGCGCCAGCAGCGAACAGGGCGGACAGGGTGGGCGAAGAGCTTTCTTT

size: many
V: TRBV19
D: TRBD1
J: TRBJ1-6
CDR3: CASMGTGTAYNSPLHF
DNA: TGTGCCAGTATGGGAACCGGGACAGCGTATAATTCACCCCTCCACTTT

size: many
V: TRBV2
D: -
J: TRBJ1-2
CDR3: CASSAVGAVQNGYTF
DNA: TGTGCCAGCAGTGCGGTGGGGGCAGTACAAAATGGCTACACCTTC

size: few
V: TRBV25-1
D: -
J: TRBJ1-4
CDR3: CASRKPGDEKLFF
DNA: TGTGCCAGCAGAAAGCCGGGGGATGAAAAACTGTTTTTT

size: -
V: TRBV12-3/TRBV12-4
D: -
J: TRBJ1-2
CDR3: CASSSRPQGPLGYTF
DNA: TGTGCCAGCAGTTCCCGACCTCAGGGGCCGTTGGGCTACACCTTC

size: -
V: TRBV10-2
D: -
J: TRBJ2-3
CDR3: CASNEGRTDTQYF
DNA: TGCGCCAGCAATGAGGGCCGCACAGATACGCAGTATTTT

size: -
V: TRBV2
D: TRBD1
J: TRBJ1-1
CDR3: CASSLSTGAEAFF
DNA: TGTGCCAGTAGTTTATCGACAGGGGCAGAAGCTTTCTTT

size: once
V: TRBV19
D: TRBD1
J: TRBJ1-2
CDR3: CASSIEDRPGGANYGYTF
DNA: TGTGCCAGTAGTATTGAGGATCGGCCAGGGGGAGCTAACTATGGCTACACCTTC

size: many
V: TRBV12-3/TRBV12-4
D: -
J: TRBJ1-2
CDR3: CASSLDGDGYTF
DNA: TGTGCCAGCAGTTTAGATGGGGATGGCTACACCTTC

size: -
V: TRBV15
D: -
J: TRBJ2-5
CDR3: CATLLGQAGQETQYF
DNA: TGTGCCACCCTCCTCGGACAGGCGGGGCAAGAGACCCAGTACTTC

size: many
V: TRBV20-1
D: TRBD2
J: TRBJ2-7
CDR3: CSAPEAGGTYEQYF
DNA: TGCAGTGCGCCAGAGGCGGGAGGCACCTACGAGCAGTACTTC

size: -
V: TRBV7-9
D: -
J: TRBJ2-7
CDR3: CASQGLHEQYF
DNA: TGTGCAAGCCAGGGGCTCCACGAGCAGTACTTC

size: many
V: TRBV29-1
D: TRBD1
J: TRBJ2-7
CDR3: CSVEWGQDQGRIEQYF
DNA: TGCAGCGTTGAATGGGGACAGGACCAGGGTAGGATCGAGCAGTACTTC

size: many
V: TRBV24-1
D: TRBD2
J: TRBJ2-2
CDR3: CATSDWGLVSGELFF
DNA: TGTGCCACCAGTGATTGGGGACTAGTCTCCGGGGAGCTGTTTTTT

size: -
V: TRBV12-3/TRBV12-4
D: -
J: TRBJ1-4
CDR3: CASSSYRRDEKLFF
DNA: TGTGCCAGCAGTTCCTACAGGAGGGATGAAAAACTGTTTTTT

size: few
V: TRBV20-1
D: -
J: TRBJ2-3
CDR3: CSARADTQYF
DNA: TGCAGTGCAAGAGCGGATACGCAGTATTTT

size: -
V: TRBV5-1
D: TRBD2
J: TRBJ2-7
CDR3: CASSTGLASYEQYF
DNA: TGCGCCAGCAGCACGGGACTAGCATCCTACGAGCAGTACTTC

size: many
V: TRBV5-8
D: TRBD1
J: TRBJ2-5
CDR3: CASSSGLGQQETQYF
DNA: TGTGCCAGCAGCTCGGGGCTGGGACAGCAAGAGACCCAGTACTTC

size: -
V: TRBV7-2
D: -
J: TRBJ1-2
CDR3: CASSLEATVVVGYTF
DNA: TGTGCCAGCAGCTTAGAAGCGACGGTTGTCGTCGGCTACACCTTC

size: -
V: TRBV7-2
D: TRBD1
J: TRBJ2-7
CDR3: CASSLLQGHYEQYF
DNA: TGTGCCAGCAGCTTATTACAGGGGCACTACGAGCAGTACTTC

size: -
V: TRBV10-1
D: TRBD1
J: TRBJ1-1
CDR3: CASSARQGTEAFF
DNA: TGCGCCAGCAGTGCCAGACAGGGGACAGAAGCTTTCTTT

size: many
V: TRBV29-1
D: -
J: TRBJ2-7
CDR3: CSVENEGQNYEQYF
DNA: TGCAGCGTTGAAAATGAAGGACAGAACTACGAGCAGTACTTC

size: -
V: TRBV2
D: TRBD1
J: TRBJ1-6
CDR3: CAAGDRGGSPLHF
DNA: TGTGCCGCGGGCGACAGGGGCGGGTCACCCCTCCACTTT

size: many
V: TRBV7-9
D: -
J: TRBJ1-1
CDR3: CASSLAIGTPNTEAFF
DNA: TGTGCCAGCAGCTTGGCAATCGGGACACCCAACACTGAAGCTTTCTTT

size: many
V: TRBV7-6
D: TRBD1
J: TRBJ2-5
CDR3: CASSLIDGTGGNVETQYF
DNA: TGTGCCAGCAGCTTAATTGATGGGACAGGGGGCAACGTAGAGACCCAGTACTTC

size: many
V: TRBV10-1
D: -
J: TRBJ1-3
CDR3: CASSDGSSGNTIYF
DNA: TGCGCCAGCAGTGATGGGAGCTCTGGAAACACCATATATTTT

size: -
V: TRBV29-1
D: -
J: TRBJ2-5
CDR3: CSVEKSAETQYF
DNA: TGCAGCGTTGAAAAGTCAGCAGAGACCCAGTACTTC

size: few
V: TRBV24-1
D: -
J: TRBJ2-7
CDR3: CATSASLLASEQYF
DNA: TGTGCCACCAGTGCTAGTCTTCTAGCTTCCGAGCAGTACTTC

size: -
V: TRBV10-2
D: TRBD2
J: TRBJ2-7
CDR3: CASRTSESGSGEQYF
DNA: TGCGCCAGCAGAACCTCGGAAAGCGGGAGTGGCGAGCAGTACTTC

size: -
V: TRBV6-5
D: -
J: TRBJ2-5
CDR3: CASTQNRQETQYF
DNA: TGTGCCAGCACTCAAAATCGCCAAGAGACCCAGTACTTC

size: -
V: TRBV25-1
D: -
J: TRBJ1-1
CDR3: CASSIRERTPNTEAFF
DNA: TGTGCCAGTAGTATCCGGGAAAGAACTCCGAACACTGAAGCTTTCTTT

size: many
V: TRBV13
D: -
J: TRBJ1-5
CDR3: CASSKARGPPQHF
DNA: TGTGCCAGCAGCAAAGCGCGGGGGCCGCCCCAGCATTTT

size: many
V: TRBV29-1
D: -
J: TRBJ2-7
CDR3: CSVRLGRVSYEQYF
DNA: TGCAGCGTTCGCTTAGGCCGCGTCTCCTACGAGCAGTACTTC

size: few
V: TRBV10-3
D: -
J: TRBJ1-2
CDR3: CASTPNQLRGSYTF
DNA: TGTGCCAGCACCCCGAACCAACTCAGGGGTAGCTACACCTTC

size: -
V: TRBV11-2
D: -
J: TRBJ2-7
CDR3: CASSLDQRATDYEQYF
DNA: TGTGCCAGCAGCTTAGATCAGCGCGCAACAGACTACGAGCAGTACTTC

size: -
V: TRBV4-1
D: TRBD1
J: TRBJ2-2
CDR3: CASSQEPAGTGSLGELFF
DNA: TGCGCCAGCAGCCAAGAGCCAGCCGGGACAGGGTCACTTGGGGAGCTGTTTTTT

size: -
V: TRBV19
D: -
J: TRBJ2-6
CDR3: CASNVVGEEWANVLTF
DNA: TGTGCCAGTAATGTGGTGGGGGAGGAATGGGCCAACGTCCTGACTTTC

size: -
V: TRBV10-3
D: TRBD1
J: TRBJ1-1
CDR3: CATSPGQGGNTEAFF
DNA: TGTGCCACCAGCCCGGGACAGGGAGGGAACACTGAAGCTTTCTTT

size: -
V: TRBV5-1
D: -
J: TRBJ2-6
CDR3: CASSPRDFGANVPTF
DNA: TGCGCCAGCAGCCCCCGGGACTTTGGGGCCAACGTCCCGACTTTC

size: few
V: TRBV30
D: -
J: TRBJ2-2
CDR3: CAWTWRNGELFF
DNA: TGTGCCTGGACCTGGCGGAACGGGGAGCTGTTTTTT

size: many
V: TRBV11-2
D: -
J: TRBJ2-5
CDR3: CASSRNRASKETQYF
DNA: TGTGCCAGCAGCAGAAACAGGGCATCGAAAGAGACCCAGTACTTC

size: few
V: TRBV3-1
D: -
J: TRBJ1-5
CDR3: CASSLSQAGQPQHF
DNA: TGTGCCAGCAGCCTATCCCAGGCAGGGCAGCCCCAGCATTTT

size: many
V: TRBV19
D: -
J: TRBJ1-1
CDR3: CASSNRVNTEAFF
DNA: TGTGCCAGTAGCAACCGAGTGAACACTGAAGCTTTCTTT

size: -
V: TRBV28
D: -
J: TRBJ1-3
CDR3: CASNSNGDTIYF
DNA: TGTGCCAGCAACTCCAACGGCGACACCATATATTTT

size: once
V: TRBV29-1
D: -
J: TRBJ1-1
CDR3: CSVVPSLGLNTEAFF
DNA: TGCAGCGTTGTTCCCTCCCTGGGCCTGAACACTGAAGCTTTCTTT

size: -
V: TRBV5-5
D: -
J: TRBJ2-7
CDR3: CASSQDLAMNPGQYF
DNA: TGCGCCAGCAGCCAAGATCTAGCTATGAACCCCGGGCAGTACTTC

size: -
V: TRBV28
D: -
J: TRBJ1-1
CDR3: CASSLLERVGQNTEAFF
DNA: TGTGCCAGCAGTTTATTGGAAAGAGTGGGGCAGAACACTGAAGCTTTCTTT

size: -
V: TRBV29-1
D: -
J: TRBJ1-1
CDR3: CSVEIDASGIGDAFF
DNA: TGCAGCGTTGAAATCGACGCTAGCGGGATCGGGGATGCTTTCTTT

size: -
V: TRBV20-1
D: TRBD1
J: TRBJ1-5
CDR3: CSARDFGTGVQAQHF
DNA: TGCAGTGCTAGAGATTTCGGGACAGGGGTCCAGGCCCAGCATTTT

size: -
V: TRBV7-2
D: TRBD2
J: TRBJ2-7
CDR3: CASSQDRRPAGHEQYF
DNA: TGTGCCAGCAGCCAAGATAGGCGGCCAGCGGGGCACGAGCAGTACTTC

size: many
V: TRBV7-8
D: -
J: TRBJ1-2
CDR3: CASSETRDYGYTF
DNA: TGTGCCAGCAGCGAGACTCGAGACTATGGCTACACCTTC

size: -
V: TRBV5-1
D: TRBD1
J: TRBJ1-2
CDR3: CASSLGDRGHGYTF
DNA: TGCGCCAGCAGCTTGGGGGACAGGGGGCATGGCTACACCTTC

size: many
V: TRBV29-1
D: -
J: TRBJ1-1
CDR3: CSVARPEAFF
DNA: TGCAGCGTTGCCCGCCCTGAAGCTTTCTTT

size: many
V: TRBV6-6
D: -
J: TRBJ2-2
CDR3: CASMMNTGELFF
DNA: TGTGCCAGCATGATGAACACCGGGGAGCTGTTTTTT